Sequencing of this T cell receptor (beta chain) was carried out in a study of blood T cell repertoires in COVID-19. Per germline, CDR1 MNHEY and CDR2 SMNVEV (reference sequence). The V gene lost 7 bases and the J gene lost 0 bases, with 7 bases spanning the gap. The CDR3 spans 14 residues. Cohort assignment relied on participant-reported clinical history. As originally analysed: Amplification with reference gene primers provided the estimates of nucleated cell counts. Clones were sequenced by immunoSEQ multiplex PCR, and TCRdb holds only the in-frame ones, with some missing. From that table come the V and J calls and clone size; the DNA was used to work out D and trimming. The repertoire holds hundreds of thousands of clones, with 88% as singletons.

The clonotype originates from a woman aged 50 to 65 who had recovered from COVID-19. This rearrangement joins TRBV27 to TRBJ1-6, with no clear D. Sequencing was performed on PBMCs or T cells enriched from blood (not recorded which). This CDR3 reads CASKPSSYNSPLHF. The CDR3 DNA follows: TGTGCCAGCAAACCGAGCTCCTATAATTCACCCCTCCACTTT.